What follows describes a single T cell receptor (beta chain). Its antigen is not identified. There are 15 residues in the CDR3. Trimming stripped 1 base from V and 8 bases from J, with 15 bases between. The germline V gene has CDR1 SGHTS and CDR2 YDEGEE. Use of 60 Vbeta and 13 Jbeta primers characterized the PCR. Using immunoSEQ multiplex PCR, the repertoire was profiled, and TCRdb retains in-frame clones only, with some absent. The table has more than 95,000 clones, more than 70% seen once. The sample is drawn from a study of cytomegalovirus exposure and HLA in healthy donors. Broader study findings: A later analysis reportedly found fewer N-insertions in an Asian-associated ancestry cluster than the approximately 700-donor mean. Reportedly, HLA-A and HLA-B alleles of most subjects were accurately predicted from TCR beta. As a later analysis revealed, most CMV-associated TCR beta chains appeared HLA-restricted. The likely origin of a cluster of highly shared sequence variants was a sequencing artifact.

This receptor was obtained from a man aged 25-45 years in good health and CMV-seronegative. Specimen: PBMCs. J is TRBJ1-4 and V is TRBV5-8; TRBD1 is a possible D gene (5 bases). CDR3 sequence: CASSLLGAEEEKLFF. Written as DNA, the CDR3 is TGTGCCAGCAGCTTGTTAGGGGCAGAAGAAGAAAAACTGTTTTTT. Full variable domain (outside the CDR3, taken from reference TRBV5-8 and TRBJ1-4): EAGVTQSPTHLIKTRGQQATLRCSPISGHTSVYWYQQALGLGLQFLLWYDEGEERNRGNFPPRFSGRQFPNYSSELNVNALELEDSALYLCASSLLGAEEEKLFFGSGTQLSVL.